This T cell receptor beta chain emerged from a study of blood T cells in healthy people across ages. The CDR3 contains 15 residues. After removal of 3 bases from V and 7 bases from J, the junction contained 14 bases not matched to a gene. In germline, CDR1 is DFQATT, CDR2 SNEGSKA (reference sequence). For the second PCR, which ran for about 6 to 11 cycles, a sample-barcoded 5' primer and a J-beta primer mix were used. TCRdb called the 5' RACE reads again in MiXCR, with one record for every CDR3 protein. The data hold around 990,000 distinct CDR3 sequences, with approximately 38% observed a single time. The sample providers were healthy Caucasian people from Russia, aged roughly 6 to 95. Each sample used at least 7 million PBMCs. Concerning this clonotype: Antigen: not known.

Study-wide findings and caveats: Percentage of naive T cells showed a strong correlation with TCR beta diversity. A roughly linear fall in TCR beta diversity per million T cells was seen with increasing age.

The gene calls are TRBV20-1 and TRBJ2-7; TRBD2 agrees at 8 bases. The sequencing sample was made of blood. The receptor was isolated from a man aged 18 to 29 in good health. CDR3 in amino acids: CSASETSGGYDEQYF. In DNA form, the CDR3 reads TGCAGTGCTAGTGAAACGAGCGGGGGATACGATGAGCAGTACTTC.